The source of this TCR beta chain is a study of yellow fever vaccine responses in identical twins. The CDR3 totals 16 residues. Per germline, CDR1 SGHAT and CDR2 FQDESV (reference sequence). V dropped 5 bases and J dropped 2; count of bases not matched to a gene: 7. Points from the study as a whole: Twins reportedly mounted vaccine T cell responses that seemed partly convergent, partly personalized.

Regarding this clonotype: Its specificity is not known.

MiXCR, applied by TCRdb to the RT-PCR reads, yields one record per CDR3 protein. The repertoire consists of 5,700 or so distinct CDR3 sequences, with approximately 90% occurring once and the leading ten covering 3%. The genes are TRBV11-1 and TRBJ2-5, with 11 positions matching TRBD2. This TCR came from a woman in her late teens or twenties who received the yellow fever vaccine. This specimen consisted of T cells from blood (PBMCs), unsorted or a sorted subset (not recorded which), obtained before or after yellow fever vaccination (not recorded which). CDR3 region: CASSDTTSGGQETQYF. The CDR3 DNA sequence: TGTGCCAGCAGCGACACTACTAGCGGGGGTCAAGAGACCCAGTACTTC.